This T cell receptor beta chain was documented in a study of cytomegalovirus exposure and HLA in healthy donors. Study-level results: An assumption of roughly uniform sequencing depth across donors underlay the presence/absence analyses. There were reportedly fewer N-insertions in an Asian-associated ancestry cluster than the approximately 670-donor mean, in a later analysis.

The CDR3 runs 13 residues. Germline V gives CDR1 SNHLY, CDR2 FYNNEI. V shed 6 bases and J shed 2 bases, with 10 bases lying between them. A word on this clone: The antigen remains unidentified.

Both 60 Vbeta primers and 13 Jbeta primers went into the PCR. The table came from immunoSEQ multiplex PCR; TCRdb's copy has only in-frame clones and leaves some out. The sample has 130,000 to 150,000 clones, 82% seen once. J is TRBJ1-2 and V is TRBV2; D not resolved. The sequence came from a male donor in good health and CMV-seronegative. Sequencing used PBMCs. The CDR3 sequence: CASSVTENYGYTF. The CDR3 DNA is TGTGCCAGCAGCGTAACGGAGAACTATGGCTACACCTTC.